This T cell receptor beta chain was recorded in a study of blood T cell repertoires in COVID-19. At the level of the study: What the recovered Cohort 3 donors had was two negative PCRs, clearance, or symptom resolution. Samples representing acute and convalescent COVID-19 were sourced from the United States, Italy and Spain.

In terms of age and location, participants ranged from roughly 18 to 90 years and lived in about 25 US areas. Germline V gives CDR1 SGHTA, CDR2 FQGTGA. V lost 1 base to trimming and J lost 4 bases, with 10 bases between them. This CDR3 has 14 residues. The protocol was immunoSEQ multiplex PCR, while the TCRdb copy is restricted to in-frame clones and leaves out a portion. The sample carries over 110,000 clones, over 70% recorded once. Sequencing was carried out using PBMCs or T cells enriched from blood (not recorded which). The chain combines TRBV7-3 with TRBJ1-1, with TRBD1 as a possible D gene (6 bases). This sequence was found in a man between 45 and 60 years old in a cohort exposed to, infected with or recovered from COVID-19 (not recorded which). The CDR3 sequence is CASSLIGGSTEAFF. For the CDR3, the DNA is TGTGCCAGCAGCTTAATTGGGGGCTCCACTGAAGCTTTCTTT.